These T cell receptor beta chains were read from a single sample in a study of identical twins. TCRdb redid the calling of the 5' RACE reads with MiXCR, one entry per CDR3 protein. The sample includes around 290,000 distinct CDR3 sequences, roughly 9% seen only once; the top ten take approximately 6.5%. The same data also contributed to another study, on yellow fever vaccine responses in identical twins.

The sequenced sample was CD8+ T cells sorted from blood. The receptors derive from a woman between 18 and 29 years old in good health. CDR3s include the opening cysteine and the closing phenylalanine or tryptophan. D genes are given only for firm matches.

d_call	v_call	cdr3_aa
TRBD1	TRBV29-1	CSVITGAKNTEAFF
.	TRBV10-1	CASSQDPPDTQYF
.	TRBV12-3/TRBV12-4	CASSSVQGDEQYF
.	TRBV3-1	CASSQGLTRGPDTQYF
TRBD2	TRBV9	CASSVAPSSGLDTQYF
TRBD2	TRBV6-1	CASSPGTSGGAVDEQYF
TRBD1	TRBV6-5	CASSFGTTGGDYGYTF
.	TRBV24-1	CATSGTENTEAFF
TRBD1	TRBV11-3	CASSLVGTGDNEQFF
.	TRBV27	CASSSEDRGYEQYF
.	TRBV12-3/TRBV12-4	CASSPERIGELFF
.	TRBV20-1	CSARDISVQLYEQYF